This T cell receptor beta chain was sequenced in a study of Ad26.COV2.S vaccination and SARS-CoV-2 variants (dated by TCRdb to about 2021). With regard to the full study: Donors in the vaccine arm were drawn from COV1001, a phase I-IIa trial of Ad26.COV2.S in healthy adults that was multicentre, randomized, double-blind and placebo-controlled. Ad26.COV2.S was given intramuscularly at 5x10^10 or 1x10^11 viral particles, as a single shot or as two shots 56 days apart. TCRbeta repertoire sequencing was used to assess the specificity and breadth of SARS-CoV-2-reactive T cell receptors after Ad26.COV2.S vaccination. The TCR-sequenced set comprised about 30 samples: approximately 20 Ad26.COV2.S vaccine recipients, 5 placebo recipients and 8 SARS-CoV-2 convalescent individuals. Trial participants were randomized into five groups of five: low-dose or high-dose Ad26.COV2.S given once or twice, or placebo on both occasions. Investigators remained blinded to trial group allocation during experiments and outcome assessment.

The study at large found these results: Higher spike-specific TCR breadth was observed in Ad26.COV2.S recipients than in placebo recipients (P = 0.0014). The authors noted that total T cell responses may have been underestimated by the TCR breadth and depth analyses. The study lacked the statistical power to compare responses across vaccine doses or regimens. Vaccine and placebo recipients had comparable non-spike TCR breadth, which fits with the vaccine containing only spike. Substantial breadth of spike-specific CD8+ and CD4+ T cell responses was reported after vaccination.

About this clone: Its antigen remains undetermined. No base-level quality is on record; no much larger clone is a single base apart.

The immunoSEQ Assay was the method used to sequence TCRbeta CDR3 regions. After extraction, genomic DNA underwent amplification by bias-controlled multiplex PCR, followed by high-throughput sequencing. On the study's bioinformatics: To quantify the absolute abundance of every unique TCRbeta CDR3 region, sequences were collapsed and filtered. Usable DNA was measured by amplifying reference genes present in all nucleated cells, and TCRbeta template counts were normalized to that usable DNA to estimate T cell fraction. Repertoire TCRs were annotated as SARS-CoV-2-specific by exact matching of V gene, CDR3 amino acid sequence and J gene to a known reactive TCR set. MIRA supplied the reference SARS-CoV-2 TCR set, which was filtered for enrichment in COVID-19-positive ImmuneCODE repertoires so that public or cross-reactive TCRs were removed. Drawing on the MIRA antigens, annotated TCRs were analysed further at the level of specific ORF or position within ORF. Breadth was defined as annotated unique rearrangements over total unique productive rearrangements; depth was the summed frequency of those rearrangements. TCR breadth was compared between groups using two-sided Wilcoxon rank-sum tests. TCRdb retrieved this table from immuneACCESS and kept in-frame rearrangements only. Not all clones are present; in checked studies, unresolved V genes account for under half, and no reason is known for the remainder. Clone size and the V and J calls come from that table; the DNA yielded D and trimming. This sample comprises hundreds of thousands of clones, 80% to 90% of them detected only once. Jointly, the top ten make up around 11% of the sample.

The treatment or condition label, read with the paper, signifies: over 15 received Ad26.COV2.S at low or high dose, single or two shots; about five received placebo; per-sample allocation not given. Repertoires of vaccine and placebo recipients were sequenced from samples collected on day 63 after the first injection. Cohort 1b enrolled 25 to 30 adults aged 18-55 years at a single site in Boston, USA, between 29 July and 7 August 2020. As a vaccine, Ad26.COV2.S was a replication-incompetent adenovirus type 26 vector that expressed a prefusion-stabilized SARS-CoV-2 spike protein derived from the original Wuhan strain. The CDR3 covers 14 residues, taking in both the cysteine and the phenylalanine. The retained sequence is limited to the CDR3, 42 bases, with the frame set at the first base. Per the germline V gene (reference sequence), GTSNPN is the CDR1 and SVGIG is the CDR2. The V end gives up 3 bases and the J end 2 bases, leaving 4 bases in the junction not matched to a gene.

The sequence joins TRBV30 to TRBJ2-1; 7 middle bases align to TRBD1. Sample: peripheral blood, taken in a trial of Ad26.COV2.S vaccine versus placebo. The receptor was isolated from a person between 18 and 60 years old who received the Ad26.COV2.S COVID-19 vaccine or a placebo. The CDR3 amino acid sequence is: CAWSPGQTYNEQFF. The DNA sequence follows: TGTGCCTGGAGCCCGGGACAGACCTACAATGAGCAGTTCTTC.